Below, 10 T cell receptor beta chains from the same sample are listed, as sequenced in a study of cytomegalovirus exposure and HLA in healthy donors. Assay: immunoSEQ multiplex PCR; the TCRdb copy retains only in-frame clones and omits some. The repertoire includes 55,000 to 70,000 clones, more than 85% of them detected once, and 1.5% to 2% sits in the top ten. The sequenced material came from PBMCs. The receptor source for this set is a young woman in good health and CMV-seronegative.

This clone was seen a handful of times. The rearrangement joins TRBV7-6 to TRBJ2-7; the match to TRBD2 covers 7 bases. With 2 bases clipped from V and 7 bases from J, the junction kept 14 bases outside the gene matches. The germline gives CDR1 SGHVS, CDR2 FNYEAQ. The CDR3 spans 16 residues. This chain's CDR3 is CASSLRASPQAGEQYF. Written as DNA, the CDR3 is TGTGCCAGCAGCTTAAGGGCTAGCCCCCAAGCGGGGGAGCAGTACTTC.

This sequence joins TRBV11-2 and TRBJ2-2; 11 nucleotides match TRBD2. The trim removed 5 bases at V and 5 bases at J, leaving 10 bases unmatched. The CDR3 runs to 17 residues. Germline V gene data show CDR1 as SGHAT and CDR2 as FQNNGV. This chain's CDR3 is CASSRPGLAEGTGELFF. The CDR3 nucleotides are TGTGCCAGCAGCCGGCCGGGACTAGCGGAGGGGACCGGGGAGCTGTTTTTT.

The gene calls are TRBV15 and TRBJ2-7; D possibly corresponds to TRBD1 (5 bases). This CDR3 has 14 residues. The V gene lost 4 bases and the J gene lost 3 bases, with 13 bases spanning the gap. CDR1 is LNHNV, CDR2 YYDKDF, per germline (reference sequence). CDR3 nucleotide sequence: TGTGCCACCAGCACAGGGTCAGCCCGCTACGAGCAGTACTTC. It specifies CATSTGSARYEQYF. Together with reference TRBV15 and TRBJ2-7, the CDR3 gives the full variable domain: DAMVIQNPRYQVTQFGKPVTLSCSQTLNHNVMYWYQQKSSQAPKLLFHYYDKDFNNEADTPDNFQSRRPNTSFCFLDIRSPGLGDTAMYLCATSTGSARYEQYFGPGTRLTVT.

V is TRBV4-2 and J is TRBJ1-4; 8 bases map to TRBD1. This CDR3 has 16 residues. The germline gives CDR1 LGHNA, CDR2 YNFKEQ. J gave up 5 bases and V 1 base, and 6 bases lay outside the gene matches. In DNA, the CDR3 is TGTGCCAGCAGCCAAGTGATTGGACAGGGCAATGAAAAACTGTTTTTT. Protein: CASSQVIGQGNEKLFF.

The chain carries TRBV19 and TRBJ2-1; tentatively, D is TRBD1 (5 bases). Looked up from germline, CDR1 is LNHDA and CDR2 is SQIVND (reference sequence). Trimming took 8 bases from V and 7 from J, leaving 15 bases between them. This CDR3 contains 13 residues. This CDR3 reads CASSVRQGNEQFF. DNA of the CDR3: TGTGCCAGTTCTGTGCGGCAGGGTAATGAGCAGTTCTTC.

This rearrangement joins TRBV2 to TRBJ2-7, with D perhaps TRBD1 (6 bases). CDR1 is SNHLY, CDR2 FYNNEI, per germline. Trimming cost V 8 bases and J 4 bases, with 15 bases left between them. The CDR3 loop spans 13 amino acids. The CDR3 DNA reads TGTGCCAGCCAGGGACAAGGCTGGTACGAGCAGTACTTC. Translated, it gives CASQGQGWYEQYF.

The rearrangement links TRBV6-4 to TRBJ1-5; no firm D call. V was trimmed by 0 bases and J by 7 bases, leaving 16 bases between them. This CDR3 spans 16 amino acids. The germline V gene has CDR1 MRHNA and CDR2 SNTAGT. CDR3 nucleotides: TGTGCCAGCAGTGACTCGACTTGGGGTGAGGGACAGCCCCAGCATTTT. It yields the protein CASSDSTWGEGQPQHF.

The chain uses TRBV4-1 and TRBJ1-2, with 9 bases fitting TRBD1. The CDR3 has 15 amino acids. Germline values: CDR1 MGHRA, CDR2 YSYEKL. V lost 1 base to trimming and J lost 4 bases; unmatched junction nucleotides: 4. This chain's CDR3 is CASSQGDRVIYGYTF. The CDR3 bases are TGCGCCAGCAGCCAAGGGGACAGGGTGATCTATGGCTACACCTTC.

The chain links TRBV25-1 to TRBJ1-4, with 8 nucleotides matching TRBD1. Germline CDR1 reads MGHDK; CDR2 reads SYGVNS. This CDR3 region has 14 residues. Trimming took 3 bases from V and 6 from J; bases not matched to a gene: 3. This CDR3 is CASSDGQGHEKLFF. The CDR3 coding sequence is TGTGCCAGCAGTGATGGACAGGGCCATGAAAAACTGTTTTTT. Using reference TRBV25-1 and TRBJ1-4 for the parts outside the CDR3, the full variable domain is EADIYQTPRYLVIGTGKKITLECSQTMGHDKMYWYQQDPGMELHLIHYSYGVNSTEKGDLSSESTVSRIRTEHFPLTLESARPSHTSQYLCASSDGQGHEKLFFGSGTQLSVL.

This clone was detected a few times. This rearrangement joins TRBV13 to TRBJ1-2, with D uncertain. Germline V gene data show CDR1 as PRHDT and CDR2 as FYEKMQ (reference sequence). The CDR3 is 13 residues long. V lost 7 bases and J 4 bases, leaving 13 bases between the germline ends. The CDR3 region is CASNLGGSYGYTF. CDR3 sequence (DNA): TGTGCCAGCAACCTGGGAGGCAGCTATGGCTACACCTTC.